This T cell receptor beta chain came from a study of T cell repertoires in cytomegalovirus infection. Findings of the study overall: Cumulative public TCR beta family frequency identified CMV carriers with the relevant HLA. HLA-C-restricted CMV-specific TCR beta clonotypes prevailed in the ex vivo response.

TCRdb re-analysed the reads in MiXCR, keeping a single row per CDR3 protein. Of about 230,000 distinct CDR3 sequences listed, approximately 24% are singletons. In its sample, this clonotype was seen a few times. As yet, its antigen is unknown. Material for sequencing was CD8+ T cells from PBMCs. This clonotype was obtained from a human donor in good health (CMV status not recorded). Some clones in this sample may be carry-over from other donors' samples.

The CDR3 DNA reads TGTGCCAGCAGCCAGGTCTTCTCCTACGAGCAGTACTTC. Translating it yields CASSQVFSYEQYF. The genes are TRBV12-3 or TRBV12-4 and TRBJ2-7; no clear D. The CDR3 is 13 amino acids. V gave up 6 bases and J gave up 0 bases, with 9 bases separating them.